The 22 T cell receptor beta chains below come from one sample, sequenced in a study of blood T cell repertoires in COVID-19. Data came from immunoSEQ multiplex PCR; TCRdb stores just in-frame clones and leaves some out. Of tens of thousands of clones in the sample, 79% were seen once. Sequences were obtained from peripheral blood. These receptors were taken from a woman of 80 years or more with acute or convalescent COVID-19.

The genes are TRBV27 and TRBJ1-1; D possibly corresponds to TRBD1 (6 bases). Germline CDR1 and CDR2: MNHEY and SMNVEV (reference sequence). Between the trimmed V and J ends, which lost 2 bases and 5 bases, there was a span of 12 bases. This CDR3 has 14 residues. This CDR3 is CASSLQGISTEAFF. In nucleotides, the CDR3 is TGTGCCAGCAGTTTACAGGGGATATCTACTGAAGCTTTCTTT.

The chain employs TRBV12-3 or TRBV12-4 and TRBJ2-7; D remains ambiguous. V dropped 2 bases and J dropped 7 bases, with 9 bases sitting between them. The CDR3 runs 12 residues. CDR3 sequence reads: CASSLSSSEQYF. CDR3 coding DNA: TGTGCCAGCAGTTTAAGTAGCAGTGAGCAGTACTTC.

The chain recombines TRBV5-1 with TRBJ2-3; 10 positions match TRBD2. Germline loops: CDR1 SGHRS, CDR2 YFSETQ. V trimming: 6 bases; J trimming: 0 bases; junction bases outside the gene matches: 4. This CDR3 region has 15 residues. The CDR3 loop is CASISLAGSTDTQYF. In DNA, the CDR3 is TGCGCCAGCATTTCACTAGCGGGGAGCACAGATACGCAGTATTTT. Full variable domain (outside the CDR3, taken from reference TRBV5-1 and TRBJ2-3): KAGVTQTPRYLIKTRGQQVTLSCSPISGHRSVSWYQQTPGQGLQFLFEYFSETQRNKGNFPGRFSGRQFSNSRSEMNVSTLELGDSALYLCASISLAGSTDTQYFGPGTRLTVL.

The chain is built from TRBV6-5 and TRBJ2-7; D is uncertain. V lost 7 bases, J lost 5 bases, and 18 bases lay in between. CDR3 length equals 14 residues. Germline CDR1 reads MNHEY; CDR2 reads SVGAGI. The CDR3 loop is CASKFRQVPHEQYF. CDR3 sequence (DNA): TGTGCCAGCAAATTCCGGCAGGTCCCCCACGAGCAGTACTTC.

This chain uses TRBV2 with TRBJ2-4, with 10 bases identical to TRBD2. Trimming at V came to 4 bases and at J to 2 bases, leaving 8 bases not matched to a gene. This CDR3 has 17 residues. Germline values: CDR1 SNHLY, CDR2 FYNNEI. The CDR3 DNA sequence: TGTGCCAGCAGTGTTATGAGCGGGAGGGGTCCCAAAAACATTCAGTACTTC. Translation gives CASSVMSGRGPKNIQYF.

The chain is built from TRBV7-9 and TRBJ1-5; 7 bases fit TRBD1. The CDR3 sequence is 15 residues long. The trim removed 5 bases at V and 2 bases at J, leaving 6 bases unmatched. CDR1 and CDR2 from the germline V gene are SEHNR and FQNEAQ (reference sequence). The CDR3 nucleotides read TGTGCCAGCAGCACCACAGGGGCGGGCAATCAGCCCCAGCATTTT. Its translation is CASSTTGAGNQPQHF.

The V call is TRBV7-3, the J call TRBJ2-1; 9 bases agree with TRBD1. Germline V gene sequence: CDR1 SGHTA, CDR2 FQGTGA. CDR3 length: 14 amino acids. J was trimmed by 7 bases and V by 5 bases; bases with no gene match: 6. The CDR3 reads CASSATGTGNEQFF. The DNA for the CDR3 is TGTGCCAGCAGCGCCACCGGGACAGGGAATGAGCAGTTCTTC. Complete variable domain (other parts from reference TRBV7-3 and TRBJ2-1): GAGVSQTPSNKVTEKGKYVELRCDPISGHTALYWYRQSLGQGPEFLIYFQGTGAADDSGLPNDRFFAVRPEGSVSTLKIQRTERGDSAVYLCASSATGTGNEQFFGPGTRLTVL.

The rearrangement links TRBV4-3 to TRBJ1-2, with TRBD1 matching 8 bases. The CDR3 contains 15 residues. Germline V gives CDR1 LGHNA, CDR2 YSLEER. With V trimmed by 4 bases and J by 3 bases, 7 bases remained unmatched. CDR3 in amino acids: CASSPSDRVDYGYTF. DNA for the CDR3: TGCGCCAGCAGCCCTTCGGACAGGGTCGACTATGGCTACACCTTC.

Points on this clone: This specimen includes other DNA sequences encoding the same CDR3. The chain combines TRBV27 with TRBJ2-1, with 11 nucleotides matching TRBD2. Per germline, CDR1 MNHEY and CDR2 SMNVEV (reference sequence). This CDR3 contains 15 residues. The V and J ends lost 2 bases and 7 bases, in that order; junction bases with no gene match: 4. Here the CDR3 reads CASSLRLAGGNEQFF. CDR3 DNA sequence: TGTGCCAGCAGTTTAAGGCTAGCGGGAGGAAATGAGCAGTTCTTC.

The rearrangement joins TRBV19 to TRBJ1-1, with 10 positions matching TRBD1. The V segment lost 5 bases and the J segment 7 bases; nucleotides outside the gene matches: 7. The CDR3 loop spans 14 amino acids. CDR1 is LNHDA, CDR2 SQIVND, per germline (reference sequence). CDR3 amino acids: CASSFRDRGLEAFF. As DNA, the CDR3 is TGTGCCAGTAGTTTCCGGGACAGGGGCCTTGAAGCTTTCTTT.

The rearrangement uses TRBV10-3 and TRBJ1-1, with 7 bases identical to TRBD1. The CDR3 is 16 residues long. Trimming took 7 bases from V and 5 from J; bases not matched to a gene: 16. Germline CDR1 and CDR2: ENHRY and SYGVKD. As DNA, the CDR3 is TGTGCCATCAATAGGGGGCAACAGGGATCGAAGACTGAAGCTTTCTTT. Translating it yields CAINRGQQGSKTEAFF.

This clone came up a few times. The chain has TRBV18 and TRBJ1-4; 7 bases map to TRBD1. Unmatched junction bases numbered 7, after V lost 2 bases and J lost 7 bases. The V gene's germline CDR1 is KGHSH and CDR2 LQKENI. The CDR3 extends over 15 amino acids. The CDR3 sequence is CASSPNSQGGEKLFF. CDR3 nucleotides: TGTGCCAGCTCACCAAACTCGCAGGGGGGTGAAAAACTGTTTTTT.

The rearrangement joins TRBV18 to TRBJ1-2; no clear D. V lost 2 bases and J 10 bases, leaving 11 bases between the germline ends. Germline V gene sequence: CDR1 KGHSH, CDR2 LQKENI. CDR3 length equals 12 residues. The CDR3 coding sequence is TGTGCCAGCTCACCAATGAGCGGGGTCTACACCTTC. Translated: CASSPMSGVYTF.

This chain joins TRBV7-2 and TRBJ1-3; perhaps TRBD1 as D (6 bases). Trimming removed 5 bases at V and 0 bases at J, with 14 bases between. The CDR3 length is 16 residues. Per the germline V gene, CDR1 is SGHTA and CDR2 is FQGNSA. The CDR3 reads CASSAFQGLSGNTIYF. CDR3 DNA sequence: TGTGCCAGCAGCGCCTTCCAGGGGCTCTCTGGAAACACCATATATTTT.

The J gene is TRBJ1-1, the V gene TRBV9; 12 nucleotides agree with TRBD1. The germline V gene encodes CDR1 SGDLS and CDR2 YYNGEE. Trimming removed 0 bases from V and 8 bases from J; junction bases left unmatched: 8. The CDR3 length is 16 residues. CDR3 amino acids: CASSVAPGQGATEAFF. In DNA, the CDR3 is TGTGCCAGCAGCGTAGCCCCGGGACAGGGGGCGACCGAAGCTTTCTTT.

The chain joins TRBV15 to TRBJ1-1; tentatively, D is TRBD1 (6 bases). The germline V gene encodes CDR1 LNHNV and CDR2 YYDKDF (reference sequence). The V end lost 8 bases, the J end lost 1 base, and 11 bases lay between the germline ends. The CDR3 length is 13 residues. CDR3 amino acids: CATGWGQNTEAFF. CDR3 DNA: TGTGCCACCGGGTGGGGACAGAACACTGAAGCTTTCTTT.

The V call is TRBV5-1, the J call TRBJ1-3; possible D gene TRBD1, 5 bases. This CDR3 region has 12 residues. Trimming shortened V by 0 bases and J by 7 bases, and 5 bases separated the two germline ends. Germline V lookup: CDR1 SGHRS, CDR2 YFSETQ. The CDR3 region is CASSLEGNTIYF. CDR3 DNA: TGCGCCAGCAGCTTGGAGGGGAACACCATATATTTT.

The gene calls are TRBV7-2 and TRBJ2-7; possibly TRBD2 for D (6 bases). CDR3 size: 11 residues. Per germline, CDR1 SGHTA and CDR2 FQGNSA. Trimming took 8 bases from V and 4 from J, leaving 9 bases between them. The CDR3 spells CASRSGYEQYF. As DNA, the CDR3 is TGTGCCAGCCGTAGCGGATACGAGCAGTACTTC.

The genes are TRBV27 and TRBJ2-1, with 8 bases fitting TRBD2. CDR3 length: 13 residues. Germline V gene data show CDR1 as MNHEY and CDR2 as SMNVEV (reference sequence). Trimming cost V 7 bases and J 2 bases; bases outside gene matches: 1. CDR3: CASTGGAYNEQFF. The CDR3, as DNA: TGTGCCAGCACCGGGGGGGCCTACAATGAGCAGTTCTTC.

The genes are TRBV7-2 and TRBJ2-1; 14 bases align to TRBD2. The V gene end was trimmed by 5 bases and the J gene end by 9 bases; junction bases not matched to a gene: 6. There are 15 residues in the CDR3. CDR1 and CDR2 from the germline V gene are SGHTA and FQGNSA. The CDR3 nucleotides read TGTGCCAGCAGCGTAGGACTAGCGGGAGGTAGTGAGCAGTTCTTC. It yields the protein CASSVGLAGGSEQFF.

The CDR3 reads CASSQKGGGYGYTF. CDR3 sequence (DNA): TGTGCCAGCAGCCAAAAAGGGGGAGGGTATGGCTACACCTTC. The chain links TRBV27 to TRBJ1-2; possibly TRBD1 for D (6 bases). The CDR3 has 14 residues. Germline lookup yields CDR1 MNHEY and CDR2 SMNVEV (reference sequence). Trimming pared 6 bases from V and 5 bases from J, leaving 16 bases between.

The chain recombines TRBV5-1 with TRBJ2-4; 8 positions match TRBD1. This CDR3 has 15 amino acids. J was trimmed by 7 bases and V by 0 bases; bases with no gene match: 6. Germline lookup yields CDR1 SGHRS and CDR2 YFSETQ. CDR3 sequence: CASSLAETGGNIQYF. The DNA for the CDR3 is TGCGCCAGCAGCTTGGCCGAAACAGGGGGTAACATTCAGTACTTC.